This T cell receptor (beta chain) emerged from a study of OX40 agonist ivuxolimab in advanced cancers. The CDR3 covers 13 residues. The germline gives CDR1 SGHDN, CDR2 FVKESK. V was clipped by 3 bases and J by 5 bases, with 10 bases between them. Sequencing used immunoSEQ multiplex PCR; TCRdb keeps in-frame clones, though not all of them. The sample lists around 65,000 clones, around 90% occurring once. This receptor was identified in an adult with an advanced solid tumor such as melanoma, head and neck, liver or kidney cancer. The genes are TRBV14 and TRBJ1-1; D remains ambiguous. Source: CD4+ or CD8+ T cells sorted from blood, taken in a trial of the OX40 agonist ivuxolimab. The CDR3 nucleotides read TGTGCCAGCAGCCATGGCGGGGAGACTGAAGCTTTCTTT. Translating it yields CASSHGGETEAFF.